This T cell receptor (beta chain) was identified in a study of cytomegalovirus exposure and HLA in healthy donors. At the level of the study: The Caucasian-associated ancestry cluster held around 81% of 300 to 450 genotyped donors.

Primers: 60 Vbeta forward and 13 Jbeta reverse. Data came from immunoSEQ multiplex PCR; TCRdb stores just in-frame clones and leaves some out. In the table there are about 200,000 clones, less than 90% of which are singletons. Between the trimmed V and J ends, which lost 5 bases and 0 bases, there was a span of 15 bases. CDR1 SGHVS and CDR2 FQNEAQ come from the germline V gene. The CDR3 contains 16 residues. In regard to this clone: The antigen is not known.

Study results and limitations: Associated with cytomegalovirus, according to the listing, were 150 to 200 TCR beta chains. Reported findings show TCR beta sequences accurately forecast HLA-A and HLA-B alleles in most subjects.

This TCR was sampled from a woman younger than 45 in good health and CMV-seronegative. The chain joins TRBV7-8 to TRBJ2-3; D may be TRBD2 (5 bases). Specimen: PBMCs. As DNA, the CDR3 is TGTGCCAGCAGCACCTCAATAGGAGGTAGCACAGATACGCAGTATTTT. Translating it yields CASSTSIGGSTDTQYF.